A selection of T cell receptor beta chains follows, all from one sample in a study of OX40 agonist ivuxolimab in advanced cancers. Data came from immunoSEQ multiplex PCR; TCRdb stores just in-frame clones and leaves some out. The sample shows roughly 120,000 clones, around 90% of them seen only once. The sample here was CD4+ or CD8+ T cells sorted from blood, taken in a trial of the OX40 agonist ivuxolimab. Every receptor here comes from an adult with an advanced solid tumor such as melanoma, head and neck, liver or kidney cancer. The CDR3 runs from the conserved cysteine through the conserved F or W.

TRBJ1-2	TRBV5-4	CASSPQVSDYGYTF
TRBJ2-3	TRBV9	CASSPGTQDTQYF
TRBJ1-6	TRBV6-6	CASLGEGNSPLHF
TRBJ2-3	TRBV18	CASSPFYLDTQYF
TRBJ2-7	TRBV18	CASSPFRASGRHEQYF
TRBJ1-2	TRBV6-1	CASSEQGGYGYTF
TRBJ1-2	TRBV6-1	CASSQTLNYGYTF
TRBJ2-5	TRBV4-1	CASSQDLGGTETQYF
TRBJ2-7	TRBV18	CASSQAASTSYEQYF
TRBJ1-5	TRBV27	CASSLGRDQPQHF
TRBJ2-7	TRBV7-6	CASSPSGKDYEQYF
TRBJ1-5	TRBV6-6	CASSTGQYSNQPQHF
TRBJ2-5	TRBV28	CASSEQGAPRETQYF
TRBJ1-6	TRBV25-1	CASSRREVLSNSPLHF
TRBJ1-6	TRBV6-5	CASSLSYNSPLHF
TRBJ2-1	TRBV15	CATSRPPGGKSSYNEQFF
TRBJ1-4	TRBV5-6	CASSLHRGPGEKLFF
TRBJ2-3	TRBV5-4	CASSFGLALSTDTQYF